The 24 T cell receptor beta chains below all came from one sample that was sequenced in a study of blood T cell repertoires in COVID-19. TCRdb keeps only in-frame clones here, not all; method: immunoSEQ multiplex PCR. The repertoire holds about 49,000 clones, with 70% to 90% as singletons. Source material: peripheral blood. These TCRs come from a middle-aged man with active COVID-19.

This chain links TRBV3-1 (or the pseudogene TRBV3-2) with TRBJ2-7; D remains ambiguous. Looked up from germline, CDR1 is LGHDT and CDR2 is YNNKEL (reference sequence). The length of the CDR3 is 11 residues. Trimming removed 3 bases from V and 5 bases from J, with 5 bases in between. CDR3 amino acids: CASSHINEQYF. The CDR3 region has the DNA TGTGCCAGCAGCCATATAAACGAGCAGTACTTC.

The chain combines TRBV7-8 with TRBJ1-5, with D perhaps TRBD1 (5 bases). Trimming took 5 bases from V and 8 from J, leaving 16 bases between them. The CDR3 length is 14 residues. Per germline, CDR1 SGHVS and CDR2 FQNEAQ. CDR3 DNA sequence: TGTGCCAGCAGCCCGGACACACTCATGGAGCCCCAGCATTTT. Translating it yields CASSPDTLMEPQHF.

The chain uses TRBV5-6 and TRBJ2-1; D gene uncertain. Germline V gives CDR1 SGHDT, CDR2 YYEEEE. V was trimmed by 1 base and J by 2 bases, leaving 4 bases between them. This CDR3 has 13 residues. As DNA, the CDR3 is TGTGCCAGCAGCTTGATAACCTACAATGAGCAGTTCTTC. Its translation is CASSLITYNEQFF.

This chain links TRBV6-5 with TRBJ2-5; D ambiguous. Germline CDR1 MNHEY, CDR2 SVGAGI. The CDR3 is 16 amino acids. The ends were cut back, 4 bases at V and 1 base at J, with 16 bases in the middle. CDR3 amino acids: CASSFAEVPSQETQYF. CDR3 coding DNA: TGTGCCAGCAGTTTTGCTGAGGTGCCGTCCCAAGAGACCCAGTACTTC.

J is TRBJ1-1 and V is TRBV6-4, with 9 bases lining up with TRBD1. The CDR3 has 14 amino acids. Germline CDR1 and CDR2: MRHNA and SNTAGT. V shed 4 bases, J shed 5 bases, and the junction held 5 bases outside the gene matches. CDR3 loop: CASSVTGGGTEAFF. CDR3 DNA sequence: TGTGCCAGCAGTGTGACAGGGGGGGGGACTGAAGCTTTCTTT.

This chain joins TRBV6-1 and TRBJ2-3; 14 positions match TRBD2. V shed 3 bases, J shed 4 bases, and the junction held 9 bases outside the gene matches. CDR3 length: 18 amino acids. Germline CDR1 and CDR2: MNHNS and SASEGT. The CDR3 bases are TGTGCCAGCAGTGAGGAGGGACTAGCGGGAGAGGAGGCAGATACGCAGTATTTT. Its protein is CASSEEGLAGEEADTQYF.

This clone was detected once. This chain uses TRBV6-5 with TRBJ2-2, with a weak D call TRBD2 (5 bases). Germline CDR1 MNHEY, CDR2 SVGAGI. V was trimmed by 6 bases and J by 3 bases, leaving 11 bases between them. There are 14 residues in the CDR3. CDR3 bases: TGTGCCAGCAGGCCCAGGCGGGACACCGGGGAGCTGTTTTTT. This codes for CASRPRRDTGELFF.

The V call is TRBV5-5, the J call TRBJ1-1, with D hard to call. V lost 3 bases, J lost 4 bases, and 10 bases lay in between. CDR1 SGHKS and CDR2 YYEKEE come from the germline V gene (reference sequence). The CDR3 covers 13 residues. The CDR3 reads CASSYVDTTEAFF. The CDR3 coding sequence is TGTGCCAGCAGCTACGTCGACACCACTGAAGCTTTCTTT.

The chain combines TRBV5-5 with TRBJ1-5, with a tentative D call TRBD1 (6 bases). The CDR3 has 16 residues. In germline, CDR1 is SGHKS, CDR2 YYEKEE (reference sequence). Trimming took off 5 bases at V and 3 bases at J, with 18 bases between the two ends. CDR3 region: CASSSTGTLYNQPQHF. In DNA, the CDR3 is TGTGCCAGCAGTTCGACCGGGACACTCTACAATCAGCCCCAGCATTTT. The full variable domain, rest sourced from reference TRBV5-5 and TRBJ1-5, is DAGVTQSPTHLIKTRGQQVTLRCSPISGHKSVSWYQQVLGQGPQFIFQYYEKEERGRGNFPDRFSARQFPNYSSELNVNALLLGDSALYLCASSSTGTLYNQPQHFGDGTRLSIL.

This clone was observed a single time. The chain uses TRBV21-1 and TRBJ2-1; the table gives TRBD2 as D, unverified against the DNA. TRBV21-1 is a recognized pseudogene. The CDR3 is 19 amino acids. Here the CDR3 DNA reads TGTGCCAGCACCTGGGGACTAGCGGGAGGGAGGCCACCGCCAGATGAGCAGTTCTTC. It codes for CASTWGLAGGRPPPDEQFF.

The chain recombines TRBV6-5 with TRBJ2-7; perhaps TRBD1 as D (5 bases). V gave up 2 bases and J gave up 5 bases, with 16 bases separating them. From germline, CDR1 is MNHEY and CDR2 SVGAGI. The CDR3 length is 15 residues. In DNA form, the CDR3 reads TGTGCCAGCAGTTACGGTTGGGGCGAAGCGAACGAGCAGTACTTC. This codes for CASSYGWGEANEQYF.

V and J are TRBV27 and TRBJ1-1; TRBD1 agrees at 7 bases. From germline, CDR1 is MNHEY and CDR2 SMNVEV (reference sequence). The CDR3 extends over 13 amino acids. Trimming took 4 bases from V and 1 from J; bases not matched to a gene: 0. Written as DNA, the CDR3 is TGTGCCAGCAGTTGGACAGGGAACACTGAAGCTTTCTTT. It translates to CASSWTGNTEAFF.

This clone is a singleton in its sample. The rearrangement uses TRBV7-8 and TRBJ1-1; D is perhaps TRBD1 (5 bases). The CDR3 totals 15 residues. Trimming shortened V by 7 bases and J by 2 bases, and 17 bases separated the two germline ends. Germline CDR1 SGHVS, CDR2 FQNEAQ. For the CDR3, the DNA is TGTGCCAGCACCCCGAAGGCAGGGAAAAACACTGAAGCTTTCTTT. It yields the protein CASTPKAGKNTEAFF. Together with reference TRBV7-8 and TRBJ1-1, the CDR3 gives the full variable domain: GAGVSQSPRYKVAKRGQDVALRCDPISGHVSLFWYQQALGQGPEFLTYFQNEAQLDKSGLPSDRFFAERPEGSVSTLKIQRTQQEDSAVYLCASTPKAGKNTEAFFGQGTRLTVV.

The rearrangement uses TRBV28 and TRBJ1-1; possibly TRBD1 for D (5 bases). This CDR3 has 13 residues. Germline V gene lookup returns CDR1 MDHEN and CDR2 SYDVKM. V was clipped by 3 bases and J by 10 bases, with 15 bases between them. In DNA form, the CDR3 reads TGTGCCAGCAGTTTTTGGTCGGGGGTGGGAGCTTTCTTT. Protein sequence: CASSFWSGVGAFF.

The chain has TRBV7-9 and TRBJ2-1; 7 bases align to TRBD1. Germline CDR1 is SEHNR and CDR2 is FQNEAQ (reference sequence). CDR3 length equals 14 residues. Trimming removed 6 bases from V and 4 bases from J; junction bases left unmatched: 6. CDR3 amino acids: CASRGQPRYNEQFF. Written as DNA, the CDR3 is TGTGCCAGCAGGGGACAGCCCCGATACAATGAGCAGTTCTTC.

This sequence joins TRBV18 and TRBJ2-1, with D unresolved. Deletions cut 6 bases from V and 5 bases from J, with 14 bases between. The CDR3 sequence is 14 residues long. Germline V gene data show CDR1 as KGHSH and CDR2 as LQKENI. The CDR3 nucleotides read TGTGCCAGCTCTCAAACGGTCCCAAACAATGAGCAGTTCTTC. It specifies CASSQTVPNNEQFF. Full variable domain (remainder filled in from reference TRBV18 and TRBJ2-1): NAGVMQNPRHLVRRRGQEARLRCSPMKGHSHVYWYRQLPEEGLKFMVYLQKENIIDESGMPKERFSAEFPKEGPSILRIQQVVRGDSAAYFCASSQTVPNNEQFFGPGTRLTVL.

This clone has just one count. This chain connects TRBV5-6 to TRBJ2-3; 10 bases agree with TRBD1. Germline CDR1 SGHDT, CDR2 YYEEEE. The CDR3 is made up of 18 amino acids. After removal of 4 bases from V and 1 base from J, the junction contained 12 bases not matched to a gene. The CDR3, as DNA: TGTGCCAGCAGCCATTTATCGACAGGGGGCATTGGCACAGATACGCAGTATTTT. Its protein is CASSHLSTGGIGTDTQYF.

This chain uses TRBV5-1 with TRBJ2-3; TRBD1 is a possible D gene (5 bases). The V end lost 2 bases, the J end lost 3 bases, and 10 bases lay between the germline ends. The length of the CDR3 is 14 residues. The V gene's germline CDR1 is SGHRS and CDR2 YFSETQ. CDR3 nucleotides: TGCGCCAGCAGCTTAGGGGCTGGGACAGATACGCAGTATTTT. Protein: CASSLGAGTDTQYF.

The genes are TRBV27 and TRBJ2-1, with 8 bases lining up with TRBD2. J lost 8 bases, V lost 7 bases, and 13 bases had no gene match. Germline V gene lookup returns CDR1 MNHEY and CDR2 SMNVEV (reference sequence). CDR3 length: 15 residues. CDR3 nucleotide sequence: TGTGCCAGCACTCCCGGGGTAGCGGGATTCGATGAGCAGTTCTTC. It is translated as CASTPGVAGFDEQFF.

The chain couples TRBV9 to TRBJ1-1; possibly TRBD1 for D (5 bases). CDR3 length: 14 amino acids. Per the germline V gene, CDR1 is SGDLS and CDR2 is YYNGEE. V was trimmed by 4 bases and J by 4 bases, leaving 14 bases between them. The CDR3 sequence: CASSLKRGGTEAFF. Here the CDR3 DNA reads TGTGCCAGCAGCCTCAAGCGGGGGGGCACTGAAGCTTTCTTT.

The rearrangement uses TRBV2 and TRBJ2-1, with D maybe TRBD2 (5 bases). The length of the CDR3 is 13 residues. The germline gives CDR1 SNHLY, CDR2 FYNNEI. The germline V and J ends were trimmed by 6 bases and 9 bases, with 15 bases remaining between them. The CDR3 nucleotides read TGTGCCAGCAGCGAACAACTAGTGGGTGAGCAGTTCTTC. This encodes CASSEQLVGEQFF.

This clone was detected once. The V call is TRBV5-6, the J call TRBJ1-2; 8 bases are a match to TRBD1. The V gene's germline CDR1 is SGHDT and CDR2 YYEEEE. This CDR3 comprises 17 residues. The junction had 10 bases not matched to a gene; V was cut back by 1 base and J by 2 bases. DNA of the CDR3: TGTGCCAGCAGCTTGTTGCAGGGGGCCGTCAGAAACTATGGCTACACCTTC. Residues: CASSLLQGAVRNYGYTF.

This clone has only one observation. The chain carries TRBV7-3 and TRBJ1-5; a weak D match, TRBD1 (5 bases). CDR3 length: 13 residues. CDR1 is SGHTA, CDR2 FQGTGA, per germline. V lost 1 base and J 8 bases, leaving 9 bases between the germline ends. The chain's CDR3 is CASSLNVGEPQHF. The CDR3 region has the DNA TGTGCCAGCAGCTTAAATGTAGGGGAGCCCCAGCATTTT.

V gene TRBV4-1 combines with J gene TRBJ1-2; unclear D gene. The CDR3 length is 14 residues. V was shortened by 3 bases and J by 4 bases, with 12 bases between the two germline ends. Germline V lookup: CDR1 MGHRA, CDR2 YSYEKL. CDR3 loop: CASSHHKRVYGYTF. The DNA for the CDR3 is TGCGCCAGCAGCCACCATAAGAGAGTCTATGGCTACACCTTC.